This T cell receptor beta chain was identified in a study of T cells in Graves' hyperthyroidism and ophthalmopathy. Study details: Sampling of peripheral blood happened at initial diagnosis, prior to any treatment.

Trimming shortened V by 3 bases and J by 5 bases, and 17 bases separated the two germline ends. Germline CDR1 DFQATT, CDR2 SNEGSKA (reference sequence). The CDR3 consists of 15 residues. As to this clonotype: Its antigen is as yet unknown.

The PBMCs had their origin in 10 ml of fresh peripheral blood. Amplification yielded TCR beta CDR3 regions, with RNA transcripts as the source. Using the HTBI primer set, a first-round RT-PCR was run on the TCR CDR3. From the multiplex PCR reads, TCRdb called clonotypes with MiXCR, one entry per CDR3 protein. The data show 300,000 to 400,000 distinct CDR3 sequences, with roughly 14% seen just once and around 20% held by the top ten. General study points: The majority of expanded thyroid clonotypes above 0.001 also appeared in blood.

The TCR comes from a woman aged 30 to 39 with Graves' ophthalmopathy. The rearrangement joins TRBV20-1 to TRBJ1-5, with D possibly TRBD1 on 5 matching bases. The sequenced sample consisted of blood. The DNA for the CDR3 is TGCAGTGCTAGTACCCCCGGGCAGGGTCATCAGCCCCAGCATTTT. Encoded protein: CSASTPGQGHQPQHF.